One T cell receptor beta chain is described in this entry. Its specificity is unknown. Investigators spread the genomic DNA of each subset evenly over several immunoSEQ plates. Libraries were prepared by immunoSEQ multiplex PCR; TCRdb keeps only in-frame clonotypes and omits some of them. Of roughly 2.5 million clones listed, around 90% are singletons. This sample stems from a study of shared clonotypes between healthy human individuals. Across the study: Each donor's CD8 memory used one plate, CD8 naive two, each CD4 subset three. Study outcomes and limitations: As a rule, naive subsets had a larger estimated richness than memory subsets. The naive CD4 repertoires of a few donors were compared, and around 5% of clonotypes were shared.

CDR3 length: 15 residues. V dropped 4 bases and J dropped 7; count of bases not matched to a gene: 8. Per germline, CDR1 LNHDA and CDR2 SQIVND (reference sequence). The sequencing input was naive CD4+ T cells sorted from blood. Subset specified: CD45RA+ positively selected. The TCR comes from a man aged 18 to 30 in good health. The chain carries TRBV19 and TRBJ2-5, with 11 bases lining up with TRBD1. The CDR3: CASSTESGTGGTQYF. In nucleotides, the CDR3 is TGTGCCAGTAGTACAGAATCCGGGACAGGGGGGACCCAGTACTTC. Full variable domain (outside the CDR3, taken from reference TRBV19 and TRBJ2-5): DGGITQSPKYLFRKEGQNVTLSCEQNLNHDAMYWYRQDPGQGLRLIYYSQIVNDFQKGDIAEGYSVSREKKESFPLTVTSAQKNPTAFYLCASSTESGTGGTQYFGPGTRLLVL.